These 11 T cell receptor beta chains were all obtained from the same sample, sequenced in a study of T-cell reconstitution after alpha-beta-depleted transplantation in children. TCRbeta library construction was performed incorporating unique molecular identifiers. MiXCR, applied by TCRdb to the PCR reads, yields one record per CDR3 protein. The table lists 200,000 to 250,000 distinct CDR3 sequences, approximately 8% of them singletons. The material sequenced was PBMCs, mostly from graft donor cells, taken 180 days after TCRalphabeta/CD19-depleted stem cell transplant. Source of these receptors: a male patient younger than 18 who had a stem cell transplant for acute lymphoblastic leukemia, so the T cells may come from the graft donor.

This clonotype was counted at least ten times. The chain joins TRBV11-2 to TRBJ2-1; the D gene is possibly TRBD2 (5 bases). This CDR3 spans 16 amino acids. Germline-derived CDR1 and CDR2 are SGHAT and FQNNGV. V lost 2 bases to trimming and J lost 2 bases, with 13 bases between them. The CDR3 spells CASSLPRLSPYNEQFF. The CDR3 coding sequence is TGTGCCAGCAGCTTACCCCGACTATCCCCCTACAATGAGCAGTTCTTC.

This clonotype was seen at least ten times. This sequence joins TRBV20-1 and TRBJ2-7; 10 nucleotides align to TRBD1. V lost 0 bases, J lost 3 bases, and 5 bases stayed unmatched. The CDR3 totals 15 residues. Germline CDR1 DFQATT, CDR2 SNEGSKA (reference sequence). The CDR3 nucleotides are TGCAGTGCTAGAGAGGTTTGGACAGGGGGCTACGAGCAGTACTTC. Translating gives CSAREVWTGGYEQYF.

This clonotype was detected only a few times. The gene calls are TRBV9 and TRBJ2-1; 11 nucleotides match TRBD2. Germline CDR1 reads SGDLS; CDR2 reads YYNGEE. CDR3 length: 16 amino acids. V was clipped by 3 bases and J by 7 bases; unmatched bases: 9. The chain's CDR3 is CASSAPLAGGRNEQFF. The CDR3 DNA reads as TGTGCCAGCAGCGCCCCTTTAGCGGGAGGGAGGAATGAGCAGTTCTTC.

The sample holds many counts of this clonotype. The rearrangement links TRBV28 to TRBJ2-1, with a weak D call TRBD2 (6 bases). CDR3 length: 16 amino acids. V was pared by 6 bases and J by 5 bases, with 20 bases between. Germline V gene lookup returns CDR1 MDHEN and CDR2 SYDVKM. CDR3 residues: CASSPPSGLLNNEQFF. CDR3 bases: TGTGCCAGCAGCCCCCCCTCGGGACTCCTGAACAATGAGCAGTTCTTC.

This clonotype has a count of ten or more. V gene TRBV5-6 combines with J gene TRBJ2-5; D not certain. The ends were cut back, 5 bases at V and 5 bases at J, with 16 bases in the middle. The V gene's germline CDR1 is SGHDT and CDR2 YYEEEE. The length of the CDR3 is 14 residues. The CDR3 spells CASRQRQYGETQYF. CDR3 DNA sequence: TGTGCCAGCAGACAAAGGCAGTATGGGGAGACCCAGTACTTC.

At least ten counts were recorded for this clonotype. The chain carries TRBV20-1 and TRBJ1-2, with 7 bases identical to TRBD1. This CDR3 has 18 amino acids. V trimming: 0 bases; J trimming: 0 bases; junction bases outside the gene matches: 13. Germline V lookup: CDR1 DFQATT, CDR2 SNEGSKA (reference sequence). DNA for the CDR3: TGCAGTGCTAGAGATTGGGTTCTACAGGGGCTCACTAACTATGGCTACACCTTC. It translates to CSARDWVLQGLTNYGYTF.

This clonotype was seen ten or more times. V is TRBV29-1 and J is TRBJ2-5; D may be TRBD1 (5 bases). The CDR3 spans 11 residues. Germline V lookup: CDR1 SQVTM, CDR2 ANQGSEA. The V end was cut by 7 bases, the J end by 6 bases, with 12 bases between. The CDR3 coding sequence is TGCAGCGCTGATTTGGGGCAGACCCAGTACTTC. Its translation: CSADLGQTQYF.

This clonotype came up many times. The chain couples TRBV7-8 to TRBJ2-5, with 7 bases that match TRBD1. CDR1 and CDR2 (germline): SGHVS, FQNEAQ. The CDR3 consists of 14 residues. V lost 4 bases to trimming and J lost 3 bases; unmatched junction nucleotides: 5. DNA for the CDR3: TGTGCCAGCAGCTCGACAGGGATAGAAGAGACCCAGTACTTC. The encoded protein is CASSSTGIEETQYF.

This clonotype has at least ten counts. The chain links TRBV4-3 to TRBJ1-1; D possibly corresponds to TRBD1 (5 bases). This CDR3 comprises 16 residues. CDR1 and CDR2 from the germline V gene are LGHNA and YSLEER. V was shortened by 1 base and J by 3 bases, with 15 bases between the two germline ends. Here the CDR3 reads CASSQVGRVGDTEAFF. The CDR3 region has the DNA TGCGCCAGCAGCCAAGTGGGCAGGGTGGGGGACACTGAAGCTTTCTTT.

Ten or more counts support this clonotype. V usage is TRBV20-1 and J usage is TRBJ2-3; maybe TRBD1 (6 bases). V was pared by 7 bases and J by 0 bases, with 8 bases between. CDR1 is DFQATT and CDR2 is SNEGSKA in the germline V gene (reference sequence). There are 12 residues in the CDR3. The CDR3 coding sequence is TGCAGTGGAGGGGGAAGCACAGATACGCAGTATTTT. It codes for CSGGGSTDTQYF.

There are many counts of this clonotype. The gene calls are TRBV5-1 and TRBJ2-2; D uncertain. The V gene lost 4 bases and the J gene lost 0 bases, with 7 bases spanning the gap. CDR1 and CDR2 from the germline V gene are SGHRS and YFSETQ. The CDR3 loop spans 14 amino acids. DNA of the CDR3: TGCGCCAGCAGCGGCAATTCGAACACCGGGGAGCTGTTTTTT. Translating gives CASSGNSNTGELFF.